A selection of T cell receptor beta chains follows, all from one sample in a study of T cells in Graves' hyperthyroidism and ophthalmopathy. TCRdb recomputed calls from the multiplex PCR reads with MiXCR, one row per CDR3 protein. The sample holds fewer than 700,000 distinct CDR3 sequences, approximately 17% seen once. Source material: blood. These receptors all stem from a woman in her late teens or twenties with Graves' ophthalmopathy. Both conserved end residues are part of each CDR3. A D gene is named only where the DNA matches it firmly. Where a row states a size, it is once, few, many or the class of an expanded clone; other rows omit it.

j_call v_call d_call clone_size cdr3_aa cdr3_nt
TRBJ2-7 TRBV28 TRBD1 many CASSTPGQAYEQYF TGTGCCAGCAGTACCCCGGGACAGGCCTACGAGCAGTACTTC
TRBJ2-1 TRBV6-1 TRBD1 - CASSPDRGGSEQFF TGTGCCAGCAGTCCCGACAGGGGTGGTAGTGAGCAGTTCTTC
TRBJ2-1 TRBV24-1 - - CATSGTEYNEQFF TGTGCCACCAGTGGGACGGAATACAATGAGCAGTTCTTC
TRBJ2-3 TRBV3-1 TRBD1 many CASSQEGQGAGGFRTDTQYF TGTGCCAGCAGCCAAGAGGGGCAGGGGGCTGGCGGGTTCCGCACAGATACGCAGTATTTT
TRBJ2-1 TRBV5-5 TRBD2 - CASTPGGGRDEQFF TGTGCCAGCACCCCGGGGGGAGGGCGAGATGAGCAGTTCTTC
TRBJ2-7 TRBV5-1 - many CASSLQGIMNEQYF TGCGCCAGCAGCCTACAGGGTATCATGAACGAGCAGTACTTC
TRBJ2-5 TRBV12-3/TRBV12-4 TRBD2 - CASSEGTSGSLETQYF TGTGCCAGCAGTGAAGGGACTAGCGGGAGTTTGGAGACCCAGTACTTC
TRBJ2-3 TRBV11-2 - many CASSLEKTDAQYF TGTGCCAGCAGCTTGGAGAAGACAGATGCGCAGTATTTT
TRBJ2-1 TRBV27 TRBD2 - CASSFSGSYNEQFF TGTGCCAGCAGTTTTAGCGGGAGCTACAATGAGCAGTTCTTC
TRBJ1-1 TRBV7-9 TRBD1 few CASSFDRGYDRDLNTEAFF TGTGCCAGCAGCTTCGACAGGGGGTACGACAGAGACCTGAACACTGAAGCTTTCTTT
TRBJ1-1 TRBV4-1 TRBD1 - CASSQAGQGFTEAFF TGCGCCAGCAGCCAAGCGGGACAGGGTTTTACTGAAGCTTTCTTT
TRBJ1-2 TRBV11-2 - many CASSLMGPNLNYGYTF TGTGCCAGCAGCTTGATGGGGCCCAATCTTAACTATGGCTACACCTTC
TRBJ2-3 TRBV5-1 - few CASSPTRGHTDTQYF TGCGCCAGCAGTCCAACCAGGGGTCACACAGATACGCAGTATTTT
TRBJ1-1 TRBV5-1 - many CASSLAGRSNTEAFF TGCGCCAGCAGCTTGGCGGGCAGATCGAACACTGAAGCTTTCTTT
TRBJ1-1 TRBV7-9 - many CASSWGDTEAFF TGTGCCAGCAGCTGGGGGGATACTGAAGCTTTCTTT
TRBJ2-3 TRBV20-1 TRBD2 many CSASEGLGLDTQYF TGCAGTGCTAGTGAGGGACTAGGTTTAGATACGCAGTATTTT
TRBJ2-5 TRBV3-1 - - CASSQDPKGPTQETQYF TGTGCCAGCAGCCAAGATCCGAAGGGGCCGACGCAAGAGACCCAGTACTTC
TRBJ1-6 TRBV28 - few CASSIADSPNSPLHF TGTGCCAGCAGTATAGCGGACAGCCCTAATTCACCCCTCCACTTT
TRBJ1-2 TRBV6-5 TRBD1 many CASSYTGTANYGYTF TGTGCCAGCAGTTACACCGGGACAGCTAACTATGGCTACACCTTC
TRBJ1-2 TRBV15 - - CATSREGEGYTF TGTGCCACCAGCAGAGAGGGGGAGGGCTACACCTTC
TRBJ2-7 TRBV7-9 - - CARSWEQLPYEQYF TGTGCCCGCAGCTGGGAACAACTACCATACGAGCAGTACTTC
TRBJ2-7 TRBV20-1 TRBD1 - CSARSRTGRIYEQYF TGCAGTGCTAGATCTCGGACAGGGAGAATCTACGAGCAGTACTTC
TRBJ1-2 TRBV20-1 TRBD1 - CSASRTGNGYTF TGCAGTGCTAGCCGGACAGGGAATGGCTACACCTTC
TRBJ2-1 TRBV4-1 TRBD2 - CASSQEGTSGSGEMEQFF TGCGCCAGCAGCCAAGAAGGGACTAGCGGGAGCGGGGAAATGGAGCAGTTCTTC
TRBJ2-5 TRBV6-6 - few CASSYGDFETQYF TGTGCCAGCAGTTACGGGGATTTCGAGACCCAGTACTTC
TRBJ1-2 TRBV28 - few CASGSRLRGYTF TGTGCCAGCGGATCGCGGTTACGGGGCTACACCTTC
TRBJ2-7 TRBV12-3/TRBV12-4 - many CASSSGFNLTYEQYF TGTGCCAGCAGTTCAGGCTTCAATTTAACCTACGAGCAGTACTTC
TRBJ1-1 TRBV30 TRBD1 - CAWSLLPTGTEAFF TGTGCCTGGAGTCTTTTACCGACAGGGACTGAAGCTTTCTTT
TRBJ1-1 TRBV5-1 - many CASSFGGARTEAFF TGCGCCAGCAGCTTTGGGGGGGCGAGGACTGAAGCTTTCTTT
TRBJ2-5 TRBV7-9 TRBD1 once CASSLTGWSSSPTGKKTQYF TGTGCCAGCAGCTTAACGGGGTGGAGCAGTTCGCCGACAGGGAAAAAGACCCAGTACTTC
TRBJ2-5 TRBV10-3 - once CAISEFRGTQYF TGTGCCATCAGTGAGTTCCGGGGGACCCAGTACTTC
TRBJ2-7 TRBV20-1 TRBD2 - CSALGGLADSYEQYF TGCAGTGCATTGGGGGGACTAGCGGACTCCTACGAGCAGTACTTC
TRBJ1-1 TRBV14 - few CASSQGGRKNTEAFF TGTGCCAGCAGCCAGGGGGGCAGGAAAAACACTGAAGCTTTCTTT
TRBJ2-5 TRBV6-6 - many CASSYPGEQGETQYF TGTGCCAGCAGTTACCCCGGGGAGCAGGGGGAGACCCAGTACTTC
TRBJ2-7 TRBV12-3/TRBV12-4 - many CASRATGHGIPEQYF TGTGCCAGCAGAGCAACCGGGCACGGGATCCCCGAGCAGTACTTC
TRBJ1-1 TRBV28 - many CASSYRDSLEAFF TGTGCCAGCAGTTACAGGGATAGCCTTGAAGCTTTCTTT
TRBJ2-5 TRBV27 TRBD2 many CASSSGGPQETQYF TGTGCCAGCAGTAGCGGGGGGCCACAAGAGACCCAGTACTTC
TRBJ2-7 TRBV20-1 - few CSVGGLEQYF TGCAGTGTTGGCGGTCTTGAGCAGTACTTC
TRBJ2-3 TRBV12-3/TRBV12-4 TRBD1 - CASSPTGEADTQYF TGTGCCAGCAGCCCAACAGGGGAAGCAGATACGCAGTATTTT
TRBJ2-7 TRBV6-5 - many CASSYSIYEQYF TGTGCCAGCAGTTACTCAATCTACGAGCAGTACTTC
TRBJ2-2 TRBV18 - - CASSPPAAQDTGELFF TGTGCCAGCTCACCACCGGCGGCGCAGGACACCGGGGAGCTGTTTTTT
TRBJ2-7 TRBV20-1 TRBD2 many CSAARTSGPYEQYF TGCAGTGCGGCCCGGACTAGCGGACCCTACGAGCAGTACTTC
TRBJ1-1 TRBV5-1 TRBD1 medium-sized CASSPVGGGKGTEAFF TGCGCCAGCAGCCCGGTTGGAGGGGGCAAGGGCACTGAAGCTTTCTTT
TRBJ2-3 TRBV2 - many CASTPSSTDTQYF TGTGCCAGCACACCCAGTAGCACAGATACGCAGTATTTT